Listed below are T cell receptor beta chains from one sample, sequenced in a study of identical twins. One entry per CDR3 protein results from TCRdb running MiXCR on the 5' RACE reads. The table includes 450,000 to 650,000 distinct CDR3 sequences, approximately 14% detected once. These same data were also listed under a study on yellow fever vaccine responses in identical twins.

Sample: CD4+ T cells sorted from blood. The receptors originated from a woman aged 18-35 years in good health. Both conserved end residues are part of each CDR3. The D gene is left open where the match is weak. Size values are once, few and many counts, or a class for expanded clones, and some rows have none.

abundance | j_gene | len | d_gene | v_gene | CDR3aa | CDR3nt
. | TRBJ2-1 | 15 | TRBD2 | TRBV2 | CASRGTSGEINEQFF | TGTGCCAGCAGGGGGACTAGCGGGGAAATAAATGAGCAGTTCTTC
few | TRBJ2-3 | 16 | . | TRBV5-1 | CASSLLGRSNFDTQYF | TGCGCCAGCAGCCTCTTGGGCCGAAGTAATTTCGATACGCAGTATTTT
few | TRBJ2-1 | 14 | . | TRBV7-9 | CASSLRVEGGEQFF | TGTGCCAGCAGCTTACGGGTCGAGGGGGGTGAGCAGTTCTTC
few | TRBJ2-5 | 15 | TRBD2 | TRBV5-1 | CASKSAGGREETQYF | TGCGCCAGCAAATCGGCGGGAGGGCGGGAAGAGACCCAGTACTTC
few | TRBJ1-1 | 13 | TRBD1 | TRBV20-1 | CSVPGQGSTEAFF | TGCAGTGTTCCGGGACAGGGCAGCACTGAAGCTTTCTTT
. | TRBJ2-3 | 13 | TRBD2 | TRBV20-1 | CSATSGRTDTQYF | TGCAGTGCGACTAGCGGGAGAACAGATACGCAGTATTTT
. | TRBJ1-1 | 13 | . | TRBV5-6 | CASSLPTGLGTFF | TGTGCCAGCAGCCTGCCAACAGGGTTGGGAACTTTCTTT
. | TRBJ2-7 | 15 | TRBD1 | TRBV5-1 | CASSLSDRDPYEQYF | TGCGCCAGCAGCTTGTCCGACAGGGACCCCTACGAGCAGTACTTC
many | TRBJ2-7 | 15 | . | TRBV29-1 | CSVVPGSERDYEQYF | TGCAGCGTTGTCCCGGGTTCCGAAAGGGATTACGAGCAGTACTTC
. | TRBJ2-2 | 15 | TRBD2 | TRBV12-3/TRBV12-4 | CASSLSGGLTRELFF | TGTGCCAGCAGTTTATCGGGGGGTCTCACCCGGGAGCTGTTTTTT
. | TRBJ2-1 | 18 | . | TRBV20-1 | CSARDPWEGAFGYNEQFF | TGCAGTGCTAGAGACCCTTGGGAGGGGGCATTTGGCTACAATGAGCAGTTCTTC
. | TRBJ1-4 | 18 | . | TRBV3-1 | CASSPTIQTDSTNEKLFF | TGTGCCAGCAGCCCTACTATCCAGACAGATTCAACTAATGAAAAACTGTTTTTT
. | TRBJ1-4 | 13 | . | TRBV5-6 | CATKSATNEKLFF | TGTGCCACCAAATCCGCAACTAATGAAAAACTGTTTTTT
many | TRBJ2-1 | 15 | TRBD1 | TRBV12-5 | CASGSGQGSYNEQFF | TGTGCTAGTGGTTCGGGACAGGGGTCCTACAATGAGCAGTTCTTC
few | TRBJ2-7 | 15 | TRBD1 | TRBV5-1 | CASSLGDRGAYEQYF | TGCGCCAGCAGCTTAGGAGACAGGGGGGCCTACGAGCAGTACTTC